The entry that follows covers one T cell receptor beta chain sequence. The antigen is unknown. The data are from a study of regulatory T cells in long-lasting Graves disease. Study-wide points: Graves' patients with persistent disease showed TCR diversity lower than patients newly diagnosed.

In building TCR beta libraries, iRepertoire HTBI primers were used together with Arm-PCR of CDR3 regions. TCRdb re-analysed the multiplex PCR reads in MiXCR, keeping a single row per CDR3 protein. This table has roughly 450,000 distinct CDR3 sequences, less than 25% appearing once. As for time point: persistent/refractory GD, antithyroid drugs over 5 years with positive TRAb. PBMC RNA served as the TCR library source. With EDTA tubes as the receptacles, approximately 8.2 milliliters of peripheral blood were drawn. This TCR was sampled from a female donor with Graves disease. Sequencing was performed on peripheral blood mononuclear cells (PBMCs), taken when the disease was refractory, from a patient treated with antithyroid drugs.

CDR3 amino acids: CASSLGVDKETQYF. DNA of the CDR3: TGTGCCAGCAGCTTAGGGGTCGACAAAGAGACCCAGTACTTC. This rearrangement joins TRBV7-9 to TRBJ2-5; D remains ambiguous. There are 14 residues in the CDR3. V dropped 1 base and J dropped 3 bases, with 9 bases sitting between them. CDR1 and CDR2 (germline): SEHNR, FQNEAQ (reference sequence).